Described below is a single T cell receptor beta chain sequence and its context. Its antigen is unidentified. This record comes from a study of T cell repertoires in cytomegalovirus infection. Study details: Recently identified HLA-C-restricted CMV epitopes were used, and well-studied HLA-B-restricted CMV epitopes were used as well. Signatures in public TCR beta sequences pointed to both CMV infection and matching HLA type. General observations from the study: The ex vivo response showed dominance by HLA-C-restricted CMV-specific TCR beta clonotypes. Using cumulative public TCR beta family frequency, the authors identified those who carried CMV together with the relevant HLA.

One entry per CDR3 protein, called by TCRdb with MiXCR from the reads. Here the sample spans over 120,000 distinct CDR3 sequences, more than 30% being singletons. Germline V gene data show CDR1 as SGHAT and CDR2 as FQNNGV. There are 19 residues in the CDR3. Unmatched junction bases numbered 8, after V lost 0 bases and J lost 0 bases. The source was CD8+ T cells from cultured PBMCs, collected from culture after CMV antigen stimulation. V usage is TRBV11-2 and J usage is TRBJ2-1, with 10 positions matching TRBD2. This sequence was found in a human donor in good health (CMV status not recorded). Some clones in this sample may be carry-over from other donors' samples. In nucleotides, the CDR3 is TGTGCCAGCAGCTTAGATGGAGCGGGGGGGCCCAGCTCCTACAATGAGCAGTTCTTC. Translated, it gives CASSLDGAGGPSSYNEQFF.